This entry is about one T cell receptor beta chain. Its antigen is not identified. 13 Jbeta primers and 60 Vbeta primers were used for the PCR. Measured with immunoSEQ multiplex PCR; TCRdb has only the in-frame clones, and not every one. The sample lists under 200,000 clones, 68% occurring once. These data come from a study of cytomegalovirus exposure and HLA in healthy donors. Study-level background: The Caucasian-associated ancestry cluster contained 81% of the approximately 390 genotyped donors.

Overall study findings and caveats: Published work reported that the classifier diagnosed cytomegalovirus status with high specificity and sensitivity. A later analysis reportedly identified an Asian-associated ancestry cluster as carrying fewer N-insertions than the roughly 700-donor mean. Immune exposure information available was restricted to CMV serostatus.

This TCR was sampled from a man aged 50 or older in good health and CMV-seronegative. Material: PBMCs.

The CDR3 DNA is TGTGCCAGCAGTGCCACAGGGGGTCCCTCCTACGAGCAGTACTTC. It translates to CASSATGGPSYEQYF. The chain combines TRBV6-6 with TRBJ2-7, with 8 positions matching TRBD1. Losses at the gene ends were 5 bases for V and 0 bases for J; bases not matched to a gene: 6. Germline assignment: CDR1 MNHNY and CDR2 SVGAGI (reference sequence). This CDR3 has 15 amino acids.